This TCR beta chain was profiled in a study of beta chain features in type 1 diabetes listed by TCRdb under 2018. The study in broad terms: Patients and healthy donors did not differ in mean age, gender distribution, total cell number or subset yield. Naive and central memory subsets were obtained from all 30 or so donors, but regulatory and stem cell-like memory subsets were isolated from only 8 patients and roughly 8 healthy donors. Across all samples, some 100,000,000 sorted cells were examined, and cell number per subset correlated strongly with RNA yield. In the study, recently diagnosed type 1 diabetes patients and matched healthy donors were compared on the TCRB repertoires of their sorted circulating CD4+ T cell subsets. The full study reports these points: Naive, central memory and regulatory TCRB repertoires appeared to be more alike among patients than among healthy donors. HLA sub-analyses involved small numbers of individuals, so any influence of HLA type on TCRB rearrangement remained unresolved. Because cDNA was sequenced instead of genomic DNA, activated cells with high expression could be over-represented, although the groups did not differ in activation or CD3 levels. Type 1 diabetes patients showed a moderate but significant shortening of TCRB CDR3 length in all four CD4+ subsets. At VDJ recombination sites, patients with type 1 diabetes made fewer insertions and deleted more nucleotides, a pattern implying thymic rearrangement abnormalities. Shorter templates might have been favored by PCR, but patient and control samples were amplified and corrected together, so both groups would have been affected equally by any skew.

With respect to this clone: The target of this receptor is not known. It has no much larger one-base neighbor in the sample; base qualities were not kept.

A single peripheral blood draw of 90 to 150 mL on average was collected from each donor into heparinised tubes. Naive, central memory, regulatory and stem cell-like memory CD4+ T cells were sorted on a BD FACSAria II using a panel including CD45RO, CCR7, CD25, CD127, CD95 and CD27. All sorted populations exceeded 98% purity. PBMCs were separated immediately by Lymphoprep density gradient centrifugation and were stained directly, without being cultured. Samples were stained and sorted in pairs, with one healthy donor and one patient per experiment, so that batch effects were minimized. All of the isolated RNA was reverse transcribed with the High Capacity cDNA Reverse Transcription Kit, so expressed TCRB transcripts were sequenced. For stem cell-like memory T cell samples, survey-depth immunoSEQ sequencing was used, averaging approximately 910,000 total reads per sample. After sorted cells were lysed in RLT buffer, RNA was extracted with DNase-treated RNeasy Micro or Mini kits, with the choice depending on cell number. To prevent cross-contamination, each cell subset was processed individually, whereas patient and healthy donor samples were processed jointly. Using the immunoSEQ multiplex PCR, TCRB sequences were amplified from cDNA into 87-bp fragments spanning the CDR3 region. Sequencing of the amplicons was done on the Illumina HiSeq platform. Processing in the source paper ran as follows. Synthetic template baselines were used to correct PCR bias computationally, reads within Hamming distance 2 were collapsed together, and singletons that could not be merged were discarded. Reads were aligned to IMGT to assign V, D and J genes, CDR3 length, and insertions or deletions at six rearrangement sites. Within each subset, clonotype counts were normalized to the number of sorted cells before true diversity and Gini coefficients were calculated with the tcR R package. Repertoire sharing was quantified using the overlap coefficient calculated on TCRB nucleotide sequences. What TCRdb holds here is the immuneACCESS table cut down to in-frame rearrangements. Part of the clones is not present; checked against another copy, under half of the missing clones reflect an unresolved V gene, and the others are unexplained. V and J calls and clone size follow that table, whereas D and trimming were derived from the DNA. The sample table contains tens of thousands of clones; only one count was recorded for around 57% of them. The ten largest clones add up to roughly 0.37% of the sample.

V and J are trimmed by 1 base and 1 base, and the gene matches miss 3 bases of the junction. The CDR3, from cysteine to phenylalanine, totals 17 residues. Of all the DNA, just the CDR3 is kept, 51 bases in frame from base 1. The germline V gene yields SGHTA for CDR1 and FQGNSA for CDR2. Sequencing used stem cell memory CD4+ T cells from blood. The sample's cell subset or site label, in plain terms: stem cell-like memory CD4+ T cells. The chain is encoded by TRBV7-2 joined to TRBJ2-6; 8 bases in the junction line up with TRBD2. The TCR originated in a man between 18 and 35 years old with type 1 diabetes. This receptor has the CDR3 CASSLGPGGSGANVLTF. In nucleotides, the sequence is TGTGCCAGCAGCTTAGGACCGGGGGGGTCTGGGGCCAACGTCCTGACTTTC.